Each of the 19 T cell receptor beta chains below was sequenced from the same sample in a study of T cell changes during pregnancy in multiple sclerosis. The protocol was immunoSEQ multiplex PCR, while the TCRdb copy is restricted to in-frame clones and leaves out a portion. Seen here are 65,000 to 70,000 clones, roughly 92% observed once, and the top ten hold roughly 2.1%. The sequencing here drew on peripheral blood, taken in the third trimester of pregnancy. Receptors originate from a female donor in good health, enrolled as a control in a pregnancy study.

This chain uses TRBV19 with TRBJ2-7; D gene ambiguous. V was shortened by 2 bases and J by 5 bases, with 13 bases between the two germline ends. Germline loops: CDR1 LNHDA, CDR2 SQIVND (reference sequence). The CDR3 loop spans 14 amino acids. In nucleotides, the CDR3 is TGTGCCAGTAGTATAACCCATAGTAATCACGAGCAGTACTTC. It encodes CASSITHSNHEQYF.

This chain's CDR3 is CASRGALLNTEAFF. The DNA of the CDR3 is TGTGCCAGCAGGGGGGCCCTATTAAACACTGAAGCTTTCTTT. This rearrangement joins TRBV2 to TRBJ1-1, with a tentative D call TRBD1 (6 bases). Germline loops: CDR1 SNHLY, CDR2 FYNNEI. This CDR3 region has 14 residues. The V gene lost 6 bases and the J gene lost 2 bases, with 13 bases spanning the gap. The variable domain in full, with the rest retrieved from reference TRBV2 and TRBJ1-1, is EPEVTQTPSHQVTQMGQEVILRCVPISNHLYFYWYRQILGQKVEFLVSFYNNEISEKSEIFDDQFSVERPDGSNFTLKIRSTKLEDSAMYFCASRGALLNTEAFFGQGTRLTVV.

For the CDR3, the DNA is TGTGCCAGCAGTAGCCCGTCAGGGGCCGGCGCCACCGGGGATACGCAGTATTTT. Protein product: CASSSPSGAGATGDTQYF. The chain recombines TRBV5-6 with TRBJ2-3; D is perhaps TRBD1 (6 bases). The CDR3 covers 18 residues. Germline V lookup: CDR1 SGHDT, CDR2 YYEEEE. V was pared by 5 bases and J by 6 bases, with 28 bases between.

The chain uses TRBV15 and TRBJ1-2; weak D call: TRBD1 (6 bases). Germline loops: CDR1 LNHNV, CDR2 YYDKDF (reference sequence). V lost 2 bases to trimming and J lost 2 bases, with 9 bases between them. The CDR3 extends over 14 amino acids. In DNA, the CDR3 is TGTGCCACCAGCAGAACCGGACAGAACTATGGCTACACCTTC. Amino acids: CATSRTGQNYGYTF. The variable domain in full, with the rest retrieved from reference TRBV15 and TRBJ1-2, is DAMVIQNPRYQVTQFGKPVTLSCSQTLNHNVMYWYQQKSSQAPKLLFHYYDKDFNNEADTPDNFQSRRPNTSFCFLDIRSPGLGDTAMYLCATSRTGQNYGYTFGSGTRLTVV.

J is TRBJ2-7 and V is TRBV7-8; the D gene is possibly TRBD2 (5 bases). This CDR3 spans 14 amino acids. V dropped 5 bases and J dropped 7 bases, with 18 bases sitting between them. Germline V CDR1 and CDR2: SGHVS, FQNEAQ. The CDR3: CASSPDGLPWEQYF. CDR3 DNA: TGTGCCAGCAGCCCTGACGGACTCCCATGGGAGCAGTACTTC.

The chain employs TRBV6-4 and TRBJ2-5; TRBD2 agrees at 16 bases. The CDR3 has 18 residues. Germline values: CDR1 MRHNA, CDR2 SNTAGT. V trimming: 10 bases; J trimming: 5 bases; junction bases outside the gene matches: 16. CDR3 nucleotides: TGTGCCACCCCAGAGCCCAAGCCGGGACTAGCGGGAGGGGAGACCCAGTACTTC. Its translation is CATPEPKPGLAGGETQYF.

The gene calls are TRBV29-1 and TRBJ2-1, with 7 bases lining up with TRBD1. The CDR3 is made up of 14 amino acids. Germline V gives CDR1 SQVTM, CDR2 ANQGSEA. V shed 5 bases, J shed 7 bases, and the junction held 11 bases outside the gene matches. This chain's CDR3 is CSVSFRQGYNEQFF. The CDR3 region has the DNA TGCAGCGTTTCCTTTAGACAGGGCTATAATGAGCAGTTCTTC.

The chain recombines TRBV9 with TRBJ2-2, with a tentative D call TRBD1 (6 bases). From germline, CDR1 is SGDLS and CDR2 YYNGEE. CDR3 size: 14 residues. Trimming took 3 bases from V and 5 from J, leaving 11 bases between them. CDR3 in DNA: TGTGCCAGCAGCGGCGACAGGTTAACCGGGGAGCTGTTTTTT. Translated, it gives CASSGDRLTGELFF.

This clone was detected only once. The rearrangement uses TRBV5-6 and TRBJ2-4; the match to TRBD2 covers 10 bases. The V and J ends lost 0 bases and 6 bases, in that order; junction bases with no gene match: 12. Per germline, CDR1 SGHDT and CDR2 YYEEEE. CDR3 length: 18 amino acids. CDR3 loop: CASSLGPSSGRRGNIQYF. The CDR3 coding sequence is TGTGCCAGCAGCTTGGGACCCTCTAGCGGGAGAAGGGGAAACATTCAGTACTTC.

The CDR3, as DNA: TGTGCCAGCAGTCCTAATTCCTACAATGAGCAGTTCTTC. It specifies CASSPNSYNEQFF. The chain uses TRBV6-5 and TRBJ2-1; D is uncertain. This CDR3 region has 13 residues. CDR1 and CDR2 (germline): MNHEY, SVGAGI. Trimming cost V 5 bases and J 1 base, with 6 bases left between them.

The rearrangement uses TRBV27 and TRBJ1-3, with 7 bases identical to TRBD1. The CDR3 loop spans 18 amino acids. The V segment lost 5 bases and the J segment 0 bases; nucleotides outside the gene matches: 13. Germline CDR1 MNHEY, CDR2 SMNVEV (reference sequence). The CDR3 region is CASSPWTGAASSGNTIYF. CDR3 DNA: TGTGCCAGCAGTCCCTGGACAGGTGCTGCCTCCTCTGGAAACACCATATATTTT.

The CDR3 here is CASSPQDTQAGGYTF. The CDR3, as DNA: TGCGCCAGCAGCCCACAGGACACCCAAGCAGGCGGCTACACCTTC. V is TRBV5-1 and J is TRBJ1-2; maybe TRBD1 (5 bases). Germline V gives CDR1 SGHRS, CDR2 YFSETQ. The CDR3 has 15 residues. Trimming pared 4 bases from V and 8 bases from J, leaving 21 bases between. Complete variable domain (other parts from reference TRBV5-1 and TRBJ1-2): KAGVTQTPRYLIKTRGQQVTLSCSPISGHRSVSWYQQTPGQGLQFLFEYFSETQRNKGNFPGRFSGRQFSNSRSEMNVSTLELGDSALYLCASSPQDTQAGGYTFGSGTRLTVV.

The V call is TRBV4-1, the J call TRBJ2-1; TRBD2 matches at 15 bases. The length of the CDR3 is 17 residues. Germline lookup yields CDR1 MGHRA and CDR2 YSYEKL. J lost 8 bases, V lost 3 bases, and 8 bases had no gene match. Written as DNA, the CDR3 is TGCGCCAGCAGCCACACACGGACTAGCGGGGGGGCGGATGAGCAGTTCTTC. Amino acids: CASSHTRTSGGADEQFF.

The chain has TRBV7-6 and TRBJ2-1; 11 bases align to TRBD2. The CDR3 extends over 15 amino acids. J lost 4 bases, V lost 5 bases, and 4 bases had no gene match. The germline V gene has CDR1 SGHVS and CDR2 FNYEAQ. In DNA form, the CDR3 reads TGTGCCAGCAGCCTTAGCGGGAGGGGGTACAATGAGCAGTTCTTC. Amino acid sequence: CASSLSGRGYNEQFF.

The rearrangement joins TRBV30 to TRBJ2-1; D call uncertain. V was shortened by 0 bases and J by 4 bases, with 10 bases between the two germline ends. Germline V gene sequence: CDR1 GTSNPN, CDR2 SVGIG (reference sequence). There are 14 residues in the CDR3. The DNA of the CDR3 is TGTGCCTGGAGTGTATCCATGGAGTACAATGAGCAGTTCTTC. Amino acids: CAWSVSMEYNEQFF.

This chain joins TRBV6-4 and TRBJ1-6; no clear D gene. There are 15 residues in the CDR3. Germline V gene data show CDR1 as MRHNA and CDR2 as SNTAGT. The V end lost 5 bases, the J end lost 1 base, and 9 bases lay between the germline ends. CDR3 bases: TGTGCCAGCAGTTCATCCGGGTCCTATAATTCACCCCTCCACTTT. Its translation is CASSSSGSYNSPLHF.

This sequence joins TRBV5-1 and TRBJ1-2; 8 bases agree with TRBD1. The germline V gene encodes CDR1 SGHRS and CDR2 YFSETQ. This CDR3 is built from 14 residues. With V trimmed by 0 bases and J by 7 bases, 5 bases remained unmatched. The CDR3 reads CASSLEGGQGGYTF. The DNA for the CDR3 is TGCGCCAGCAGCTTGGAAGGCGGACAGGGTGGCTACACCTTC.

The V call is TRBV30, the J call TRBJ2-7; 8 nucleotides match TRBD1. CDR3 length: 14 amino acids. The V and J ends lost 6 bases and 2 bases, in that order; junction bases with no gene match: 9. Looked up from germline, CDR1 is GTSNPN and CDR2 is SVGIG (reference sequence). Written as DNA, the CDR3 is TGTGCCTGTCCCCACAGGGGGAATACCTACGAGCAGTACTTC. This translates into CACPHRGNTYEQYF. The full variable domain, rest sourced from reference TRBV30 and TRBJ2-7, is SQTIHQWPATLVQPVGSPLSLECTVEGTSNPNLYWYRQAAGRGLQLLFYSVGIGQISSEVPQNLSASRPQDRQFILSSKKLLLSDSGFYLCACPHRGNTYEQYFGPGTRLTVT.

The rearrangement links TRBV21-1 to TRBJ1-5; TRBD1 is the table's D call and was not checked against the DNA. TRBV21-1 is a documented pseudogene. This CDR3 is built from 17 residues. CDR3 in DNA: TGTGCCAGCAGCAACTCAAGAAGGGACAGGGCAAGCCAGCCCCAGCATTTT. Protein sequence: CASSNSRRDRASQPQHF.